The source of this T cell receptor (beta chain) is a study of preoperative IRX-2 immunotherapy in early breast cancer. Treatment specified: preoperative locoregional IRX-2 cytokine immunotherapy. Looked up from germline, CDR1 is MNHGY and CDR2 is SAAAGT. CDR3 length: 15 amino acids. The V and J ends lost 6 bases and 2 bases, in that order; junction bases with no gene match: 4. The assay was immunoSEQ multiplex PCR, and TCRdb's table has in-frame clones only and misses some. The profile covers about 1,200 clones, with around 75% appearing a single time and 7.5% to 8% taken by the ten largest. This TCR derives from a human donor with breast cancer. This sequence joins TRBV6-8 and TRBJ2-3, with TRBD1 identical over 11 bases. Sample: tumor tissue, taken after IRX-2 immunotherapy. The CDR3 coding sequence is TGTGCCAGCAGAGAGGGACAGGGGGTCACAGATACGCAGTATTTT. Translation: CASREGQGVTDTQYF.